The subject of this entry is one TCR beta chain. The data were produced by immunoSEQ multiplex PCR, yet TCRdb's version contains in-frame clones alone and is incomplete. The table includes about 42,000 clones, around 90% detected once. This specimen belongs to a study of T cell changes during pregnancy in multiple sclerosis. Germline-derived CDR1 and CDR2 are MDHEN and SYDVKM. The V end was cut by 3 bases, the J end by 4 bases, with 19 bases between. This CDR3 region has 17 residues. This TCR came from a female donor with multiple sclerosis, enrolled in a pregnancy study. The input for sequencing was CD4+ T cells from peripheral blood mononuclear cells, taken in the second trimester of pregnancy. The rearrangement links TRBV28 to TRBJ2-1, with D tentatively TRBD2 (6 bases). CDR3 DNA: TGTGCCAGCAGTTTGTCCGGGCCCTCAGGGAGGTACAATGAGCAGTTCTTC. Protein sequence: CASSLSGPSGRYNEQFF.